This is a list of T cell receptor beta chains from one sample in a study of metastatic and nonmetastatic thyroid tumors. TCRdb re-processed the PCR reads through MiXCR. Here the sample spans about 20,000 clones, around 30% being singletons. Specimen: blood. These receptors all stem from a female donor with papillary thyroid cancer or a benign thyroid nodule (not recorded which). Some clones in this sample may be carry-over from other donors' samples. CDR3s leave out the opening cysteine and the closing phenylalanine or tryptophan. Fields, in order: D gene, V gene, J gene, CDR3 protein. A D gene is named only where the DNA matches it firmly.

>TRBD2|TRBV5-5|TRBJ2-3
ASSSGVAGGGTDTQY
>NA|TRBV3-1|TRBJ2-7
AISQDRGTARY
>TRBD1|TRBV27|TRBJ2-7
ASSRDSEISYEQY
>TRBD1|TRBV3-1|TRBJ1-2
ASSQLGTALYGYT
>NA|TRBV11-2|TRBJ1-1
ASSLGAGMWAEAF
>NA|TRBV6-1|TRBJ2-1
ASSEMGASLNGEQF
>NA|TRBV19|TRBJ2-7
ASSIDPKGYGYEQY
>NA|TRBV4-3|TRBJ1-1
ASSQVGGYTEAF
>TRBD2|TRBV11-2|TRBJ2-1
ASSSRRLAGGNEQF
>NA|TRBV7-3|TRBJ2-3
ASSPGQSTDTQY
>NA|TRBV5-1|TRBJ1-2
ASSLAVTPYGYT
>TRBD2|TRBV3-1|TRBJ2-2
ASSQRAGTSANTGELF
>TRBD1|TRBV4-1|TRBJ2-7
ASSQVLDRVSEQY
>TRBD1|TRBV25-1|TRBJ1-2
ASSDPGTGMRSGYT
>NA|TRBV12-3/TRBV12-4|TRBJ2-1
ASSFMALANEQF
>NA|TRBV15|TRBJ2-3
ATSRMGLGAIMSDTQY
>TRBD2|TRBV30|TRBJ2-7
AWSVMREGYEQY
>NA|TRBV5-1|TRBJ2-7
ASSSRGREISYEQY